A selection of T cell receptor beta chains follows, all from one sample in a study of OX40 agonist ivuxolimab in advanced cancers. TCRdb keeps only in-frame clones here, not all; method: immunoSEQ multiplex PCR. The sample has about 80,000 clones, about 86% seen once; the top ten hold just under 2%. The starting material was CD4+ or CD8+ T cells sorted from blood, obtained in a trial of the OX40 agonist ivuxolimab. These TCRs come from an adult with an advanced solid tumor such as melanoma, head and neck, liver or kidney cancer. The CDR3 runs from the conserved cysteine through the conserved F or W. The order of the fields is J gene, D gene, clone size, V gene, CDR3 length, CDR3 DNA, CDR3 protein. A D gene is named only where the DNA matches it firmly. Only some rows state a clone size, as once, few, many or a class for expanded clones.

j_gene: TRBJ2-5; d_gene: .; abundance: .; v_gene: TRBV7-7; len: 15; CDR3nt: TGTGCCAGCAGCTTTGGGAAAGGGGTGGAAGAGACCCAGTACTTC; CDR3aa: CASSFGKGVEETQYF
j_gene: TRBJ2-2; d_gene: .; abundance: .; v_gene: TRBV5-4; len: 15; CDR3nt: TGTGCCAGCAGCTTGGGAAACAGAATAACCGGGGAGCTGTTTTTT; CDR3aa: CASSLGNRITGELFF
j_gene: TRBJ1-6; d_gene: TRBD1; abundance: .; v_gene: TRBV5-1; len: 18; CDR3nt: TGCGCCAGCAGCTACAACCCCCGACAGGGGGCTGATAATTCACCCCTCCACTTT; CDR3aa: CASSYNPRQGADNSPLHF
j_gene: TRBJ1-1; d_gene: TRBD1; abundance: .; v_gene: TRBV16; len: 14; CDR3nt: TGTGCCAGCAGCCGAGGGGGCGGGAACACTGAAGCTTTCTTT; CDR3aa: CASSRGGGNTEAFF
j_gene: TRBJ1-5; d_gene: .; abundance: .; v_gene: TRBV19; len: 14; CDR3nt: TGTGCCAGTAGTATAGTCGGGAGTAATCAGCCCCAGCATTTT; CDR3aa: CASSIVGSNQPQHF
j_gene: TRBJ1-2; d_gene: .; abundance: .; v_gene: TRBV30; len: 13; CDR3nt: TGTGCCTGGAGGTCGGAGATCAACTATGGCTACACCTTC; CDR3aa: CAWRSEINYGYTF
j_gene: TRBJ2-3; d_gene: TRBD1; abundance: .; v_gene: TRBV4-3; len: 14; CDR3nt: TGCGCCAGCAGCCGTCAGGGGGGCACAGATACGCAGTATTTT; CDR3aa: CASSRQGGTDTQYF
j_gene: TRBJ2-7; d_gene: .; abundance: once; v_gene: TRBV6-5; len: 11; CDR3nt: TGTGCCAGCACGGGAGACTACGAGCAGTACTTC; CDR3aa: CASTGDYEQYF
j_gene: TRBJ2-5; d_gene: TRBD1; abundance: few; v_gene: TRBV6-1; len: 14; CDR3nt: TGTGCCAGTACGACTCCGGGACAGCAAGAGACCCAGTACTTC; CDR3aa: CASTTPGQQETQYF
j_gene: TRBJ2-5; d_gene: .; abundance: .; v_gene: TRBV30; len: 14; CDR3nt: TGTGCCTGGAGTGTACTAAACAGGCTAGAGACCCAGTACTTC; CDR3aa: CAWSVLNRLETQYF
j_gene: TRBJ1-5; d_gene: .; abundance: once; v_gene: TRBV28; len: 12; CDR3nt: TGTGCCAGCAGTTTAGATAATCAGCCCCAGCATTTT; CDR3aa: CASSLDNQPQHF
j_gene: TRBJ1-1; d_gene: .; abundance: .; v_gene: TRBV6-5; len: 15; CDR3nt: TGTGCCAGCAGTACAGGGTGGGGAATGAACACTGAAGCTTTCTTT; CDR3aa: CASSTGWGMNTEAFF
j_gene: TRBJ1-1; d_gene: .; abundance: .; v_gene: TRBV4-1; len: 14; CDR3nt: TGCGCCAGCAGCCACCTGGGGCGGGGAGAAGGAGCTTTCTTT; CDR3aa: CASSHLGRGEGAFF
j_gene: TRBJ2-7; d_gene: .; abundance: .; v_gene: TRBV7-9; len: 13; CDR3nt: TGTGCCAGCAGCCTAACGGCCCCCTACGAGCAGTACTTC; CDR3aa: CASSLTAPYEQYF
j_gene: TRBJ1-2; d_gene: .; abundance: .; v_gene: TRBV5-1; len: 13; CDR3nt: TGCGCCAGTTCTCCGGGACGGAACTATGGCTACACCTTC; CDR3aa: CASSPGRNYGYTF
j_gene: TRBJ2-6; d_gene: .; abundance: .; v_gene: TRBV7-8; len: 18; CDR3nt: TGTGCCAGCAACCAAGGGGCAAGAGGAGTCTCTGGGGCCAACGTCCTGACTTTC; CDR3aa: CASNQGARGVSGANVLTF
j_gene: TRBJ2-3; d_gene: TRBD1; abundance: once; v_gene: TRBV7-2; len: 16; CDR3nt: TGTGCCAGCAGCGCGCGACAGGGGGGTGTCACAGATACGCAGTATTTT; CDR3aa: CASSARQGGVTDTQYF
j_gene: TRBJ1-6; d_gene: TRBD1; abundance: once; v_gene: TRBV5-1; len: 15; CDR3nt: TGCGCCAGCAGCAGGACAGGGGTCGATAATTCACCCCTCCACTTT; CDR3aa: CASSRTGVDNSPLHF
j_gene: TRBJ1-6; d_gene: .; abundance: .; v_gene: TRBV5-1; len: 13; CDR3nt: TGCGCCAGCAGCTTAGAAGTGAAGTCACCCCTCCACTTT; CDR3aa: CASSLEVKSPLHF
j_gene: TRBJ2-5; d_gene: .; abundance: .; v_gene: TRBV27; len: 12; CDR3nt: TGTGCCAGCAGCCGAGGATCGGACAAACCTTACTTC; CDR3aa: CASSRGSDKPYF
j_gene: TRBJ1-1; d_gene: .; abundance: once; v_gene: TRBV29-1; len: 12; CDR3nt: TGCAGCGTTGGTGTTTGGGGCACTGAAGCTTTCTTT; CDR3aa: CSVGVWGTEAFF
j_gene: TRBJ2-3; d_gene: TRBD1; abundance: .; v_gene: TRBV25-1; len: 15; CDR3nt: TGTGCCAGCAGTGAGGGACAGGGGAGGACAGATACGCAGTATTTT; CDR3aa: CASSEGQGRTDTQYF
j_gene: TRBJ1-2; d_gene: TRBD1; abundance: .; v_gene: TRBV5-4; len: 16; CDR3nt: TGTGCCAGCAGCCAAGAAGGACAGGGGACTCACTATGGCTACACCTTC; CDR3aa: CASSQEGQGTHYGYTF
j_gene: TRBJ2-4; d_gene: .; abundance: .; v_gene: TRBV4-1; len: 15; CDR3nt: TGCGCCAGCAGCCCACTATATGGAGCCAAAAACATTCAGTACTTC; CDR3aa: CASSPLYGAKNIQYF
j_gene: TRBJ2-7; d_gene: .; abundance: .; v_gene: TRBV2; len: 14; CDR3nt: TGTGCCAGCAGTGCCCGACCCTCCTCCTACGAGCAGTACTTC; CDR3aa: CASSARPSSYEQYF
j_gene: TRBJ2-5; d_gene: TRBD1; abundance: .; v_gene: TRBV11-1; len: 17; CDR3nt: TGTGCCAGCAGCCTTGACCTCCGACAGGGGGGGGGAGAGACCCAGTACTTC; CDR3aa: CASSLDLRQGGGETQYF
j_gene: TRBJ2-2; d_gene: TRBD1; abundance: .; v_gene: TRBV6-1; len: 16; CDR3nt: TGTGCCAGCAGTGACGATTACAGGGGAGACACCGGGGAGCTGTTTTTT; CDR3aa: CASSDDYRGDTGELFF
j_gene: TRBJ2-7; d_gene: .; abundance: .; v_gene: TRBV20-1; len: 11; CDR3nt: TGCAGTGCCTACAGGGTCCCCGAGCAGTACTTC; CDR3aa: CSAYRVPEQYF
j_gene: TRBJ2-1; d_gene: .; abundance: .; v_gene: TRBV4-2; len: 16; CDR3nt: TGTGCCAGCAGCCAAGATTTGGGACCATCATACAATGAGCAGTTCTTC; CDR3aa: CASSQDLGPSYNEQFF
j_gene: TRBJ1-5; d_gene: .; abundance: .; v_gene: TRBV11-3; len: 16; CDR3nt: TGTGCCAGCAGCTTCAGGGGCCATTATAGCAATCAGCCCCAGCATTTT; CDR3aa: CASSFRGHYSNQPQHF
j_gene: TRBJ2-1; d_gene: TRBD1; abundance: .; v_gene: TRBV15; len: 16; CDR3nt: TGTGCCACCAGCAGAGATTTAGGGACAGAAGGTGGTGAGCAGTTCTTC; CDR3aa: CATSRDLGTEGGEQFF
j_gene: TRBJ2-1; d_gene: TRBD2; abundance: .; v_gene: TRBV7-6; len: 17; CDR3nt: TGTGCCAGCACCCCGGGACTAGCGGGCTCCTTCAGTGATGAGCAGTTCTTC; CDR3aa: CASTPGLAGSFSDEQFF
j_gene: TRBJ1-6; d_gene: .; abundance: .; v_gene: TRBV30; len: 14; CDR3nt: TGTGCCTGGGAAGCCGGGACCCACCGATCACCCCTCCACTTT; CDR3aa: CAWEAGTHRSPLHF
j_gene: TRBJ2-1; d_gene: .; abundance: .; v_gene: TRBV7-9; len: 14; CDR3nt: TGTGCCAGCAGCGGTTTAGAGCGGATGGGAGAGCAGTTCTTC; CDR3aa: CASSGLERMGEQFF
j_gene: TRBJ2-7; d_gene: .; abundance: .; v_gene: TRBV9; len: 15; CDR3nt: TGTGCCAGCAGCGTAGCCCCGGACAGCTCCTACGAGCAGTACTTC; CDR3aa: CASSVAPDSSYEQYF
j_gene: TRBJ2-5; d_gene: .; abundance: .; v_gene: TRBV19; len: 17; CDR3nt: TGTGCCAGTATAATCGGCGACGGACCCTTTTGGGAAGAGACCCAGTACTTC; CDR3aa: CASIIGDGPFWEETQYF
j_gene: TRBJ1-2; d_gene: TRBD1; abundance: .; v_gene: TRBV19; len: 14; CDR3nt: TGTGCCAGTAGCCTAGACACAGGGGTTTATGGCTACACCTTC; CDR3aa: CASSLDTGVYGYTF
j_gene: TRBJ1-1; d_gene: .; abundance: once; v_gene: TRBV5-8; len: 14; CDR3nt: TGTGCCAGCAGCCAAGAACGGGGGAGGACTGAAGCTTTCTTT; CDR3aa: CASSQERGRTEAFF
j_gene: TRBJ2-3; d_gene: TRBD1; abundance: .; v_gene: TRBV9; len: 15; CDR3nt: TGTGCCAGCAGCGTTGAGGACAGGAGCACAGATACGCAGTATTTT; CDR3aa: CASSVEDRSTDTQYF
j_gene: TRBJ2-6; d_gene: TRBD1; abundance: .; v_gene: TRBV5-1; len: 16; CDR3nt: TGCGCCAGCAGCTTGCAGGGGGACTCTGGGGCCAACGTCCTGACTTTC; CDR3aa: CASSLQGDSGANVLTF
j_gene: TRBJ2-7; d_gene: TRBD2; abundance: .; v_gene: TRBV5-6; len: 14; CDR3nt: TGTGCCAGCAGCTTGGGACTAGCCGTGTACGAGCAGTACTTC; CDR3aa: CASSLGLAVYEQYF
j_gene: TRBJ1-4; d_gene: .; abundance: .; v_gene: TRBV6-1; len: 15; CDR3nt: TGTGCCAGCAGTCCCCGGGCCACAAAGGGCGAAAAACTGTTTTTT; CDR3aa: CASSPRATKGEKLFF
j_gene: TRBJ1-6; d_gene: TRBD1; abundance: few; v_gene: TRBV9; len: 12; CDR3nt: TGTGCCAGCAGCCTACAGGGGGCACCCCTCCACTTT; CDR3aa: CASSLQGAPLHF
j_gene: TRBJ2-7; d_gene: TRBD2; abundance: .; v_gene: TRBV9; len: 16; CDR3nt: TGTGCCAGCAGCCGTAGGAGTAGCGGGGGGGCCTACGAGCAGTACTTC; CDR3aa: CASSRRSSGGAYEQYF
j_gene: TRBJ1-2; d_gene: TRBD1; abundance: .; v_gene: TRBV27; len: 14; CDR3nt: TGTGCCAGCAGAGGGACAGGGGGTGGTTATGGCTACACCTTC; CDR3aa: CASRGTGGGYGYTF
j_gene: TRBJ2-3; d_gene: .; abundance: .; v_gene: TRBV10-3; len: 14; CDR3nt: TGTGCCATCGCCTGGACTTCTAGCACAGATACGCAGTATTTT; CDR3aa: CAIAWTSSTDTQYF
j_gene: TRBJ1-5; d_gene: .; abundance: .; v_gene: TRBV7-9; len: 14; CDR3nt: TGTGCCACTGCGACGGATTATAGCAATCAGCCCCAGCATTTT; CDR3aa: CATATDYSNQPQHF